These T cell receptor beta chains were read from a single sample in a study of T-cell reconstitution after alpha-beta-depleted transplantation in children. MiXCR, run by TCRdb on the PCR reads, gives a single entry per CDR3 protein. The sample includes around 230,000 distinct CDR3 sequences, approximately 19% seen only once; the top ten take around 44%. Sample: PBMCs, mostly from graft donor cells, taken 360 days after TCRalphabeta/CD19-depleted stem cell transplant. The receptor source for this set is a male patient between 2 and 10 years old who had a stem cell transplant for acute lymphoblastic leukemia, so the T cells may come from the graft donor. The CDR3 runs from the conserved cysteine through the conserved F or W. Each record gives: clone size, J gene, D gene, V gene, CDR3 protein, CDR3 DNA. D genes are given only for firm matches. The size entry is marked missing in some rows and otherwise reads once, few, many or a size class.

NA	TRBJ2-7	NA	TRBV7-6	CASSSEVAVPYEQYF	TGTGCCAGCAGCTCAGAGGTAGCGGTCCCCTACGAGCAGTACTTC
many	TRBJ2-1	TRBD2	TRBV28	CASSLHPLAAFNEQFF	TGTGCCAGCAGTTTACATCCACTAGCGGCGTTCAATGAGCAGTTCTTC
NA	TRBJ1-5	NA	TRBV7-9	CASSLEGRSNQPQHF	TGTGCCAGCAGCTTAGAGGGACGTAGCAATCAGCCCCAGCATTTT
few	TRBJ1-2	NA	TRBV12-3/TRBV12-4	CASWTGSDGSGYTF	TGTGCCTCTTGGACGGGAAGTGATGGGAGTGGCTACACCTTC
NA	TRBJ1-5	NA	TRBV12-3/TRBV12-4	CASSPDGGEGQPQHF	TGTGCCAGCAGCCCTGATGGGGGCGAGGGACAGCCCCAGCATTTT
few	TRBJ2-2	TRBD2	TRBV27	CASSTASREGTGELFF	TGTGCCAGCAGTACCGCATCAAGGGAGGGAACCGGGGAGCTGTTTTTT
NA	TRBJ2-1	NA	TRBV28	CASRGHEPARDEQFF	TGTGCCAGCAGAGGACACGAACCAGCGCGGGATGAGCAGTTCTTC
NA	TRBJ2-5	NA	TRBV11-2	CASSYSSGGRQETQYF	TGTGCCAGCAGCTATAGTTCCGGGGGGCGACAAGAGACCCAGTACTTC
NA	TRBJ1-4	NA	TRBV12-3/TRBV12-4	CASSLPGHGEKLFF	TGTGCCAGCAGCCTACCGGGACATGGTGAAAAACTGTTTTTT
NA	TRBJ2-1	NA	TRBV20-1	CSAGEQGGLSNEQFF	TGCAGTGCTGGAGAGCAGGGTGGTTTGAGTAATGAGCAGTTCTTC
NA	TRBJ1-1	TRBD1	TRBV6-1	CASSITGGFTEAFF	TGTGCCAGCAGTATCACAGGGGGATTTACTGAAGCTTTCTTT
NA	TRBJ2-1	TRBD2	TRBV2	CASSTGTSGNEQFF	TGTGCCAGCAGCACCGGGACTAGCGGAAATGAGCAGTTCTTC
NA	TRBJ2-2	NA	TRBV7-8	CANSEGRLQTGELFF	TGTGCCAATAGTGAGGGGCGCTTACAGACCGGGGAGCTGTTTTTT
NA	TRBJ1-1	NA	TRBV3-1	CASSQEATVLNTEAFF	TGTGCCAGCAGCCAAGAAGCGACAGTCTTGAACACTGAAGCTTTCTTT
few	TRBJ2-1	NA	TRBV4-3	CASSQEWQPSSYNEQFF	TGCGCCAGCAGCCAAGAATGGCAGCCGAGCTCCTACAATGAGCAGTTCTTC
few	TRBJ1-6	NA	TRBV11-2	CASSTRQSSYNSPLHF	TGTGCCAGCAGCACCCGACAGAGCTCCTATAATTCACCCCTCCACTTT
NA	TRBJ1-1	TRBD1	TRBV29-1	CSWTGMGTEAFF	TGCAGCTGGACAGGGATGGGGACTGAAGCTTTCTTT
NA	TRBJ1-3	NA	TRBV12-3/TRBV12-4	CASRVGNSGNTIYF	TGTGCCAGCAGGGTGGGGAACTCTGGAAACACCATATATTTT
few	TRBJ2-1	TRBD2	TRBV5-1	CASSFRPSGRIGQDNEQFF	TGCGCCAGCAGCTTTAGGCCTAGCGGGAGGATTGGTCAGGACAATGAGCAGTTCTTC
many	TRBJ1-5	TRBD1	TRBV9	CASSTQGAGQPQHF	TGTGCCAGCAGCACCCAGGGGGCCGGGCAGCCCCAGCATTTT
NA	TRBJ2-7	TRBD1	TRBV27	CASRPGQLSYEQYF	TGTGCCAGCAGACCGGGACAGTTATCCTACGAGCAGTACTTC
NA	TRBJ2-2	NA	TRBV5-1	CASSWGFGLTGELFF	TGCGCCAGCAGCTGGGGATTCGGGCTCACCGGGGAGCTGTTTTTT
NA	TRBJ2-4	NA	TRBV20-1	CSARVVGVAKNIQYF	TGCAGTGCTAGAGTCGTGGGGGTGGCCAAAAACATTCAGTACTTC
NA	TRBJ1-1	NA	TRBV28	CASSALRGPWDTEAFF	TGTGCCAGCAGTGCTCTCAGGGGACCCTGGGACACTGAAGCTTTCTTT
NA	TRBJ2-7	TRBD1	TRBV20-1	CSASDRGAGYEQYF	TGCAGTGCCTCAGACAGGGGGGCTGGTTACGAGCAGTACTTC
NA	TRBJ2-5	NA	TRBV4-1	CASSQDWGTETQYF	TGCGCCAGCAGCCAAGATTGGGGGACAGAGACCCAGTACTTC
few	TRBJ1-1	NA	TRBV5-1	CASSLDWGQTNTEAFF	TGCGCCAGCAGCTTGGATTGGGGGCAGACGAACACTGAAGCTTTCTTT
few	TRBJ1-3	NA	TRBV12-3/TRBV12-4	CASSLGDGDSGNTIYF	TGTGCCAGCAGTTTAGGGGACGGCGACTCTGGAAACACCATATATTTT
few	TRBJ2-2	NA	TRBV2	CASRENTGELFF	TGTGCCAGCAGGGAGAACACCGGGGAGCTGTTTTTT
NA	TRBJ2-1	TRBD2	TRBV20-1	CSARQRGAYNEQFF	TGCAGTGCTAGGCAGCGGGGGGCCTACAATGAGCAGTTCTTC
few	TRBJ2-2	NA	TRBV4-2	CASSQGYSLNANTGELFF	TGTGCCAGCAGCCAAGGATATTCCCTGAACGCGAACACCGGGGAGCTGTTTTTT
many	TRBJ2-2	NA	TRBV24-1	CATSKAFGELFF	TGTGCCACCAGTAAGGCCTTCGGGGAGCTGTTTTTT
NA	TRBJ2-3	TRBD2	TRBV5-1	CASSLSGGTTDTQYF	TGCGCCAGCAGCTTGAGCGGGGGGACCACAGATACGCAGTATTTT
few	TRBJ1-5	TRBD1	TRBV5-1	CASSSGQGAGQPQHF	TGCGCCAGCAGCTCGGGACAGGGGGCAGGTCAGCCCCAGCATTTT
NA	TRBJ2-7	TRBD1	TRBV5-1	CASSFPGTGLNEQYF	TGCGCCAGCAGCTTCCCCGGGACAGGGCTCAACGAGCAGTACTTC
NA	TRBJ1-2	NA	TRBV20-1	CSGPNQGNYGYTF	TGCAGCGGCCCTAATCAGGGGAACTATGGCTACACCTTC
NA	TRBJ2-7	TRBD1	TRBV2	CASRKQGSDEQYF	TGTGCCAGCAGGAAACAGGGGTCGGACGAGCAGTACTTC
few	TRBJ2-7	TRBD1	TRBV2	CASGQAQLYEQYF	TGTGCCAGCGGACAGGCCCAGCTCTACGAGCAGTACTTC
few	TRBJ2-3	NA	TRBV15	CATSSPSADTQYF	TGTGCCACCAGCAGCCCAAGTGCAGATACGCAGTATTTT
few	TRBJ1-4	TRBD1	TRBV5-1	CASSMGQGGEKLFF	TGCGCCAGCAGCATGGGACAGGGAGGCGAAAAACTGTTTTTT
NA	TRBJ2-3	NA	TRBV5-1	CASSWAPFQKPTDTQYF	TGCGCCAGCAGCTGGGCCCCCTTCCAGAAGCCTACAGATACGCAGTATTTT
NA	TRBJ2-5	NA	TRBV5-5	CASSLGQGLQETQYF	TGTGCCAGCAGCTTGGGGCAGGGCCTCCAAGAGACCCAGTACTTC
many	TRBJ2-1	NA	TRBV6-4	CASSLHTVSSYNEQFF	TGTGCCAGCAGCCTTCACACCGTCAGCTCCTACAATGAGCAGTTCTTC
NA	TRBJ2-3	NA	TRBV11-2	CASSSLAVRGTDTQYF	TGTGCCAGCAGCTCGCTAGCTGTGAGGGGCACAGATACGCAGTATTTT
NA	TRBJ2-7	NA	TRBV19	CASSSVVGSYEQYF	TGTGCCAGTAGTTCGGTAGTGGGCAGCTACGAGCAGTACTTC
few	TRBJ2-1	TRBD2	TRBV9	CASSVVPSGTYNEQFF	TGTGCCAGCAGCGTAGTCCCTAGCGGGACCTACAATGAGCAGTTCTTC
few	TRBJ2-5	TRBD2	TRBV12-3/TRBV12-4	CASSLAGTSGRKTQYF	TGTGCCAGCAGTTTGGCAGGGACTAGCGGGAGGAAGACCCAGTACTTC
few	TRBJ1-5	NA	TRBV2	CASSRDTFNQPQHF	TGTGCCAGCAGCCGGGACACTTTCAATCAGCCCCAGCATTTT
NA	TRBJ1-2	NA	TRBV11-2	CASSLDRTSGLSYGYTF	TGTGCCAGCAGCTTAGACCGTACTTCGGGACTCAGCTATGGCTACACCTTC
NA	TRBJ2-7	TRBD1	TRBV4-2	CASSQSFGQGAYEQYF	TGTGCCAGCAGCCAATCTTTTGGACAGGGGGCCTACGAGCAGTACTTC
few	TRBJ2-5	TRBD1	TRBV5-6	CASSLTQQGETQYF	TGTGCCAGCAGCTTGACTCAACAGGGGGAGACCCAGTACTTC
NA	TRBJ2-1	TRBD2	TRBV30	CAWSVWLAGYNEQFF	TGTGCCTGGAGTGTTTGGCTAGCGGGCTACAATGAGCAGTTCTTC
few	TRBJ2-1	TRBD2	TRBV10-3	CAISPTSGDYNEQFF	TGTGCCATCAGTCCGACTAGCGGGGACTACAATGAGCAGTTCTTC
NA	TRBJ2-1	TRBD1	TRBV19	CASSPGTGDLVEQFF	TGTGCCAGTAGTCCCGGGACAGGGGATCTAGTTGAGCAGTTCTTC
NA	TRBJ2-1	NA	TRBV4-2	CASSPRVTKGYNEQFF	TGTGCCAGCAGCCCCAGGGTCACCAAGGGATACAATGAGCAGTTCTTC
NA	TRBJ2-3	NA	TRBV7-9	CASSRDTQYF	TGTGCCAGCAGTCGAGATACGCAGTATTTT
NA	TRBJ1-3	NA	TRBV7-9	CASRGPGQTSSGNTIYF	TGTGCCAGCAGGGGTCCGGGACAAACCTCCTCTGGAAACACCATATATTTT